A selection of T cell receptor beta chains follows, all from one sample in a study of blood T cell repertoires in COVID-19. Method: immunoSEQ multiplex PCR; TCRdb's copy keeps in-frame clones and lacks some. The sample holds some 240,000 clones, 90% seen once. Sequencing input: peripheral blood. All receptors come from a woman in her sixties or seventies with COVID-19, enrolled during active disease. Each CDR3 is given with its conserved first and last residue. A D gene is named only where the DNA matches it firmly. Expanded clones get a size class; other rows say once, few or many, or leave the size out.

v_gene	len	abundance	d_gene	j_gene	CDR3aa	CDR3nt
TRBV2	12	once	.	TRBJ1-1	CASNRFNTEAFF	TGTGCCAGCAACAGATTCAACACTGAAGCTTTCTTT
TRBV6-2/TRBV6-3	17	.	TRBD1	TRBJ1-4	CASSFQTGGARNEKLFF	TGTGCCAGCAGTTTCCAGACAGGGGGCGCAAGGAATGAAAAACTGTTTTTT
TRBV19	14	.	.	TRBJ1-2	CASSIDPQGGGYTF	TGTGCCAGTAGTATAGATCCGCAGGGAGGAGGCTACACCTTC
TRBV6-2/TRBV6-3	17	.	.	TRBJ2-2	CASSSTPWSGNTGELFF	TGTGCCAGCAGTTCCACCCCTTGGTCCGGGAACACCGGGGAGCTGTTTTTT
TRBV11-1	13	few	TRBD1	TRBJ2-7	CASSLGTGGEQYF	TGTGCCAGCAGCTTAGGGACAGGAGGCGAGCAGTACTTC
TRBV4-3	15	.	.	TRBJ2-1	CASSLGAGSYNEQFF	TGCGCCAGCAGCCTGGGGGCTGGCTCCTACAATGAGCAGTTCTTC
TRBV10-3	17	few	.	TRBJ1-1	CAISDFGREPAGTEAFF	TGTGCCATCAGTGACTTTGGGCGGGAGCCTGCAGGCACTGAAGCTTTCTTT
TRBV29-1	12	.	.	TRBJ2-5	CSVANNQETQYF	TGCAGCGTTGCTAATAACCAAGAGACCCAGTACTTC
TRBV2	16	.	TRBD1	TRBJ1-6	CASRTGASSYNSPLHF	TGTGCCAGCAGAACAGGGGCGAGCTCCTATAATTCACCCCTCCACTTT
TRBV7-8	13	.	.	TRBJ1-6	CASSLYRDSPLHF	TGTGCCAGCAGCTTGTACAGGGACTCACCCCTCCACTTT
TRBV6-6	13	.	.	TRBJ1-2	CASSYNPQGGYTF	TGTGCCAGCAGTTACAACCCCCAGGGTGGCTACACCTTC
TRBV7-2	18	.	TRBD1	TRBJ1-5	CASSLRPGGPRSNQPQHF	TGTGCCAGCAGCTTACGACCAGGGGGGCCTAGGAGCAATCAGCCCCAGCATTTT
TRBV29-1	13	.	TRBD1	TRBJ1-5	CSVRTGGEQPQHF	TGCAGCGTGAGGACAGGGGGCGAACAGCCCCAGCATTTT
TRBV27	15	.	.	TRBJ2-7	CASSLSMVGSGEQYF	TGTGCCAGCAGTTTATCGATGGTAGGGAGTGGCGAGCAGTACTTC
TRBV11-2	15	.	.	TRBJ1-2	CASSGRTDSNYGYTF	TGTGCCAGCAGCGGACGGACGGACTCTAACTATGGCTACACCTTC
TRBV6-1	14	.	TRBD2	TRBJ2-1	CASSELAGYNEQFF	TGTGCCAGCAGTGAACTAGCGGGGTACAATGAGCAGTTCTTC
TRBV3-1/TRBV3-2	14	.	TRBD2	TRBJ2-5	CASSLSGAQGTQYF	TGTGCCAGCAGCCTTAGCGGGGCCCAAGGGACCCAGTACTTC
TRBV7-3	14	.	TRBD2	TRBJ2-1	CASQIAGSYNEQFF	TGTGCCAGCCAAATAGCGGGGAGCTACAATGAGCAGTTCTTC
TRBV5-1	14	few	.	TRBJ2-1	CASSLMQDYNEQFF	TGCGCCAGCAGCTTGATGCAGGACTACAATGAGCAGTTCTTC
TRBV5-1	13	.	.	TRBJ2-5	CASSSTGVGTQYF	TGCGCCAGCAGCTCGACAGGTGTGGGGACCCAGTACTTC
TRBV20-1	11	.	TRBD1	TRBJ1-1	CSATGGLEAFF	TGCAGTGCTACAGGGGGCTTAGAAGCTTTCTTT
TRBV6-6	14	.	TRBD1	TRBJ1-6	CASSQWTGYSPLHF	TGTGCCAGCAGTCAGTGGACAGGGTATTCACCCCTCCACTTT
TRBV6-4	15	.	.	TRBJ2-3	CASSDSAASTDTQYF	TGTGCCAGCAGTGACTCGGCGGCTAGCACAGATACGCAGTATTTT
TRBV7-9	14	.	.	TRBJ2-2	CASTGTVNTGELFF	TGTGCCAGCACCGGAACAGTAAACACCGGGGAGCTGTTTTTT
TRBV7-2	18	.	TRBD2	TRBJ2-3	CASSLIPLTSGGSHTQYF	TGTGCCAGCAGCTTAATCCCTCTAACTAGCGGGGGTTCGCATACGCAGTATTTT
TRBV4-3	16	.	.	TRBJ1-4	CASSLGTTATNEKLFF	TGCGCCAGCAGCCTGGGGACTACCGCAACTAATGAAAAACTGTTTTTT
TRBV18	14	.	.	TRBJ1-2	CASSPQGANYGYTF	TGTGCCAGCTCACCACAGGGGGCTAACTATGGCTACACCTTC
TRBV3-1/TRBV3-2	16	.	.	TRBJ1-3	CASSQILGDTGNTIYF	TGTGCCAGCAGCCAAATTTTGGGGGACACTGGAAACACCATATATTTT
TRBV7-8	16	.	TRBD1	TRBJ2-7	CASSKRMGDRGHEQYF	TGTGCCAGCAGCAAACGGATGGGGGACAGGGGCCACGAGCAGTACTTC
TRBV5-1	15	.	.	TRBJ1-2	CASSDGQGNYYGYTF	TGCGCCAGCAGCGACGGGCAGGGAAATTATTATGGCTACACCTTC
TRBV18	15	.	TRBD2	TRBJ2-7	CASSHRLAGSYEQYF	TGTGCCAGCTCACACAGACTAGCGGGCTCCTACGAGCAGTACTTC
TRBV5-5	16	.	TRBD1	TRBJ1-4	CASSFDRVGSFGPLFF	TGTGCCAGCAGCTTTGACAGGGTCGGAAGTTTTGGTCCTCTGTTTTTT
TRBV7-9	14	once	.	TRBJ2-7	CASSLSLVPYEQYF	TGTGCCAGCAGCTTAAGTCTAGTTCCCTACGAGCAGTACTTC
TRBV6-5	15	.	TRBD1	TRBJ1-5	CASGRTGNSNQPQHF	TGTGCCAGCGGACGGACAGGAAATAGCAATCAGCCCCAGCATTTT
TRBV19	14	.	.	TRBJ1-1	CASSKEVVNTEAFF	TGTGCCAGTAGTAAGGAGGTGGTAAACACTGAAGCTTTCTTT
TRBV19	17	.	.	TRBJ1-4	CASSRGRQRATNEKLFF	TGTGCCAGTAGTAGAGGAAGGCAGCGTGCAACTAATGAAAAACTGTTTTTT
TRBV5-1	13	once	.	TRBJ1-1	CASRPGGNTEAFF	TGCGCCAGCCGCCCCGGAGGGAACACTGAAGCTTTCTTT
TRBV3-1/TRBV3-2	15	once	TRBD2	TRBJ2-7	CASSQDSSGGDEQYF	TGTGCCAGCAGCCAAGATTCCAGCGGGGGCGACGAGCAGTACTTC
TRBV25-1	17	.	TRBD1	TRBJ1-1	CASRVSRDRYMNTEAFF	TGTGCCAGCAGGGTAAGCCGGGACAGGTACATGAACACTGAAGCTTTCTTT
TRBV7-9	16	.	.	TRBJ1-1	CASSLAQANSNTEAFF	TGTGCCAGCAGCTTAGCACAGGCTAATTCGAACACTGAAGCTTTCTTT
TRBV6-5	14	.	TRBD1	TRBJ1-5	CASSSERIGGQGHF	TGTGCCAGCTCGAGCGAAAGAATTGGGGGACAGGGGCATTTT
TRBV5-6	15	.	.	TRBJ2-5	CASSLMSGRVETQYF	TGTGCCAGCAGCCTGATGAGTGGGCGGGTAGAGACCCAGTACTTC
TRBV6-5	15	.	TRBD1	TRBJ1-1	CASRGRLQGAGEAFF	TGTGCCAGCAGAGGAAGGCTACAGGGGGCTGGGGAAGCTTTCTTT
TRBV7-9	12	.	.	TRBJ1-3	CASSQSGNTIYF	TGTGCCAGCAGCCAATCTGGAAACACCATATATTTT
TRBV28	16	.	.	TRBJ2-2	CASTQGPVPTSGELFF	TGTGCCAGCACCCAGGGTCCGGTGCCTACCAGCGGGGAGCTGTTTTTT
TRBV5-4	16	.	TRBD1	TRBJ2-7	CASRTKTGALTYEQYF	TGTGCCAGCAGAACTAAAACAGGGGCTCTAACCTACGAGCAGTACTTC
TRBV6-5	13	.	TRBD1	TRBJ1-5	CASTRTGNQPQHF	TGTGCCAGCACCCGGACAGGGAATCAGCCCCAGCATTTT
TRBV6-2/TRBV6-3	15	once	TRBD1	TRBJ1-5	CASSYGQGGHQPQHF	TGTGCCAGCAGTTATGGACAGGGGGGCCATCAGCCCCAGCATTTT
TRBV6-1	16	.	.	TRBJ1-1	CASSEVGHPGGAEAFF	TGTGCCAGCAGTGAAGTGGGACACCCTGGAGGCGCTGAAGCTTTCTTT
TRBV11-2	15	.	.	TRBJ1-2	CASSPRQIPNYGYTF	TGTGCCAGCAGCCCGCGACAGATTCCTAACTATGGCTACACCTTC
TRBV10-1	17	once	.	TRBJ2-1	CASSESHGGPSYNEQFF	TGCGCCAGCAGTGAGTCACACGGGGGTCCCTCCTACAATGAGCAGTTCTTC
TRBV7-9	12	once	.	TRBJ2-7	CASSSTDLTSHF	TGTGCCAGCAGCTCTACGGACTTGACCAGTCATTTC
TRBV6-1	14	.	.	TRBJ1-1	CASSEPGVDTEAFF	TGTGCCAGCAGTGAACCCGGGGTGGACACTGAAGCTTTCTTT
TRBV12-3/TRBV12-4	13	.	.	TRBJ1-4	CASSLNSREKLFF	TGTGCCAGCAGTTTGAACAGCCGTGAAAAACTGTTTTTT
TRBV7-6	15	.	TRBD2	TRBJ2-5	CASSLSGGAIETQYF	TGTGCCAGCAGCCTTAGCGGGGGGGCCATTGAGACCCAGTACTTC